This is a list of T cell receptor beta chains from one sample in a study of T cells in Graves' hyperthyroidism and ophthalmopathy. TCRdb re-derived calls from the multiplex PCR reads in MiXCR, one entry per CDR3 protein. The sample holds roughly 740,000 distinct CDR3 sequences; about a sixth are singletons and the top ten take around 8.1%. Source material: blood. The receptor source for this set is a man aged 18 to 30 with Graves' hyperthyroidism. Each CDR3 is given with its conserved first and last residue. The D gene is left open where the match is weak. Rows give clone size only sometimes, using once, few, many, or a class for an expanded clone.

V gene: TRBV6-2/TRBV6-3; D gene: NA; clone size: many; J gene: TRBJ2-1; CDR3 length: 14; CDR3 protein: CASCNDGADNEQFF; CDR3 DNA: TGTGCCAGCTGTAATGACGGCGCCGACAATGAGCAGTTCTTC
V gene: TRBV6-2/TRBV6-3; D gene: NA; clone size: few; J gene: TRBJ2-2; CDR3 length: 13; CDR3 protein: CASSRKDTGELFF; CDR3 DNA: TGTGCCAGCAGTAGGAAGGACACCGGGGAGCTGTTTTTT
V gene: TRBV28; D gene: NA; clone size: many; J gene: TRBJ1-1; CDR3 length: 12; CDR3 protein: CASRGLGMKAFF; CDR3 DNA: TGTGCCAGCAGGGGCCTAGGGATGAAAGCTTTCTTT
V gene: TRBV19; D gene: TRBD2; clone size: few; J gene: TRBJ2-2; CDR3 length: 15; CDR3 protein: CASRRLAANTGELFF; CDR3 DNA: TGTGCCAGTCGTAGACTAGCGGCTAACACCGGGGAGCTGTTTTTT
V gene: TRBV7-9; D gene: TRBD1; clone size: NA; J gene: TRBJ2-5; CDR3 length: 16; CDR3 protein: CASSHTPGQGLETQYF; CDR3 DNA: TGTGCCAGCAGCCATACCCCGGGACAGGGCTTGGAGACCCAGTACTTC
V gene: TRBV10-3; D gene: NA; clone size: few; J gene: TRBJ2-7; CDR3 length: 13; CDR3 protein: CAISGQSSYEQYF; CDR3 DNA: TGTGCCATCAGTGGGCAGTCCTCCTACGAGCAGTACTTC
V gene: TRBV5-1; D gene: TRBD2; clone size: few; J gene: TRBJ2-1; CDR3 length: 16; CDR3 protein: CASSRRGGGLINEQFF; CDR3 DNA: TGCGCCAGCAGCCGGCGAGGCGGGGGGCTTATCAATGAGCAGTTCTTC
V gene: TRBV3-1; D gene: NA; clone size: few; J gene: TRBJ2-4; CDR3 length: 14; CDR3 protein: CASSQVLGKNIQYF; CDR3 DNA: TGTGCCAGCAGCCAAGTGCTGGGGAAAAACATTCAGTACTTC
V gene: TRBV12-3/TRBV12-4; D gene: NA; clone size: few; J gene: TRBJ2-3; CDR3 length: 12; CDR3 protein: CASSFLVDTQYF; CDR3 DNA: TGTGCCAGCAGTTTTCTTGTGGATACGCAGTATTTT
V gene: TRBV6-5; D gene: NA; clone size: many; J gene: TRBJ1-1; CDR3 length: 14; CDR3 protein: CASSYSLRNTEAFF; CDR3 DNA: TGTGCCAGCAGTTACTCGTTACGGAACACTGAAGCTTTCTTT